The 20 T cell receptor beta chains below were found in one sample sequenced in a study of T cells in Graves' hyperthyroidism and ophthalmopathy. Researchers amplified the TCR beta CDR3 regions from RNA transcripts. Researchers ran a first-round RT-PCR on the TCR CDR3 using the HTBI primer set. MiXCR, run by TCRdb on the multiplex PCR reads, gives a single entry per CDR3 protein. The repertoire holds roughly 500,000 distinct CDR3 sequences, about 24% seen once, with about 11% in the top ten. The sequenced material came from blood. These receptors originate from a woman in her twenties or thirties with Graves' ophthalmopathy.

This chain connects TRBV30 to TRBJ2-7, with TRBD1 identical over 11 bases. Unmatched junction bases numbered 12, after V lost 1 base and J lost 4 bases. Germline V gene lookup returns CDR1 GTSNPN and CDR2 SVGIG (reference sequence). The CDR3 length is 17 residues. The CDR3 DNA is TGTGCCTGGAGTGCGAAAACGGGACAGGGGGTCGGTTACGAGCAGTACTTC. Translated: CAWSAKTGQGVGYEQYF.

This clonotype was detected ten times or more. The chain couples TRBV28 to TRBJ1-1; no clear D gene. Germline assignment: CDR1 MDHEN and CDR2 SYDVKM. The V end lost 7 bases, the J end lost 11 bases, and 14 bases lay between the germline ends. The CDR3 totals 11 residues. The CDR3 sequence: CASNSDSSAFF. As DNA, the CDR3 is TGTGCCAGCAACAGTGACTCGAGCGCTTTCTTT.

The chain is built from TRBV6-5 and TRBJ2-7; tentatively, D is TRBD1 or TRBD2 (5 bases each). CDR1 is MNHEY and CDR2 is SVGAGI in the germline V gene. The CDR3 loop spans 15 amino acids. V lost 2 bases to trimming and J lost 6 bases, with 17 bases between them. CDR3 in DNA: TGTGCCAGCAGTTACACAGCCGGGGCCTTGGTCGAGCAGTACTTC. It encodes CASSYTAGALVEQYF.

There are many counts of this clonotype. The rearrangement joins TRBV10-3 to TRBJ1-1, with TRBD1 matching 8 bases. V dropped 6 bases and J dropped 0; count of bases not matched to a gene: 3. This CDR3 contains 14 residues. Looked up from germline, CDR1 is ENHRY and CDR2 is SYGVKD. The CDR3 bases are TGTGCCATCAGGTCGACAGGGGTGAACACTGAAGCTTTCTTT. Translated, it gives CAIRSTGVNTEAFF.

This clonotype was recorded at least ten times. This rearrangement joins TRBV5-1 to TRBJ2-5; 10 nucleotides agree with TRBD1. V lost 1 base, J lost 2 bases, and 5 bases stayed unmatched. The CDR3 extends over 16 amino acids. Germline loops: CDR1 SGHRS, CDR2 YFSETQ. This chain's CDR3 is CASSLLGQGVQETQYF. The DNA for the CDR3 is TGCGCCAGCAGCTTGCTAGGACAGGGGGTTCAAGAGACCCAGTACTTC.

The chain links TRBV2 to TRBJ1-5; 7 bases map to TRBD1. Per germline, CDR1 SNHLY and CDR2 FYNNEI. This CDR3 region has 15 residues. V lost 6 bases, J lost 4 bases, and 9 bases stayed unmatched. The CDR3 nucleotides are TGTGCCAGCAGCGACGACAGGGTGTGGAATCAGCCCCAGCATTTT. Amino acid sequence: CASSDDRVWNQPQHF.

This clonotype occurred many times. V and J are TRBV2 and TRBJ1-1, with D possibly being TRBD1 (5 bases). Germline CDR1 SNHLY, CDR2 FYNNEI. Trimming took 8 bases from V and 2 from J, leaving 9 bases between them. CDR3 length: 12 residues. This CDR3 is CASWGFNTEAFF. In DNA, the CDR3 is TGTGCCAGCTGGGGGTTTAACACTGAAGCTTTCTTT. The variable domain in full, completed from reference TRBV2 and TRBJ1-1, reads EPEVTQTPSHQVTQMGQEVILRCVPISNHLYFYWYRQILGQKVEFLVSFYNNEISEKSEIFDDQFSVERPDGSNFTLKIRSTKLEDSAMYFCASWGFNTEAFFGQGTRLTVV.

This clonotype was observed a few times. The chain links TRBV15 to TRBJ1-3; the D gene is possibly TRBD1 (5 bases). The CDR3 contains 16 residues. CDR1 is LNHNV, CDR2 YYDKDF, per germline (reference sequence). Trimming removed 5 bases from V and 0 bases from J, with 14 bases in between. The CDR3 bases are TGTGCCACCAGCGCCGCCCAGGGAGTCTCTGGAAACACCATATATTTT. It specifies CATSAAQGVSGNTIYF.

This clonotype was observed at least ten times. The V and J genes are TRBV27 and TRBJ2-2; perhaps TRBD1 as D (6 bases). Germline V gene sequence: CDR1 MNHEY, CDR2 SMNVEV (reference sequence). This CDR3 is built from 14 residues. V was trimmed by 5 bases and J by 7 bases, leaving 14 bases between them. The CDR3 DNA reads as TGTGCCAGCAGTCACCCGGACAGCCTCGGGGAGCTGTTTTTT. Encoded protein: CASSHPDSLGELFF.

This clonotype was counted at least ten times. This sequence joins TRBV30 and TRBJ2-5; perhaps TRBD2 as D (5 bases). Trimming took 4 bases from V and 4 from J, leaving 10 bases between them. The CDR3 is 12 amino acids. The germline V gene encodes CDR1 GTSNPN and CDR2 SVGIG (reference sequence). The CDR3 here is CAWTTSGETQYF. As DNA, the CDR3 is TGTGCCTGGACAACTAGTGGAGAGACCCAGTACTTC.

At least ten counts were recorded for this clonotype. CDR3 protein: CASSYSLAGGTYEQYF. The CDR3 DNA follows: TGTGCCAGCAGTTACTCCTTAGCGGGGGGCACATACGAGCAGTACTTC. The chain links TRBV6-5 to TRBJ2-7, with 10 nucleotides matching TRBD2. The germline V gene encodes CDR1 MNHEY and CDR2 SVGAGI. Trimming removed 0 bases from V and 4 bases from J; junction bases left unmatched: 6. The CDR3 sequence is 16 residues long.

This clonotype came up many times. CDR3 nucleotides: TGTGCCAGCAGCCAAGAGCGGGGGACTGAAGCTTTCTTT. Translated: CASSQERGTEAFF. This chain joins TRBV4-2 and TRBJ1-1; a weak D match, TRBD1 (5 bases). Trimming removed 0 bases at V and 5 bases at J, with 7 bases between. CDR1 is LGHNA, CDR2 YNFKEQ, per germline. This CDR3 contains 13 residues.

This clonotype was recorded at least ten times. This chain connects TRBV9 to TRBJ1-1; D gene unclear. Germline V gene sequence: CDR1 SGDLS, CDR2 YYNGEE. Trimming removed 0 bases at V and 3 bases at J, with 9 bases between. The CDR3 is 14 residues long. CDR3 bases: TGTGCCAGCAGCGTAGTAGGGCTCGACACTGAAGCTTTCTTT. Translation: CASSVVGLDTEAFF.

This clonotype was seen a single time. The J gene is TRBJ2-7, the V gene TRBV28; possible D gene TRBD1, 6 bases. V was clipped by 7 bases and J by 2 bases, with 9 bases between them. The CDR3 runs to 12 residues. Germline values: CDR1 MDHEN, CDR2 SYDVKM. The CDR3 loop reads CASTQGPYEQYF. The CDR3 bases are TGTGCCAGCACACAGGGACCCTACGAGCAGTACTTC.

In its sample, this clonotype was seen many times. The chain joins TRBV27 to TRBJ2-7; 7 bases fit TRBD1. J lost 3 bases, V lost 4 bases, and 6 bases had no gene match. This CDR3 spans 14 amino acids. Germline assignment: CDR1 MNHEY and CDR2 SMNVEV (reference sequence). CDR3 region: CASSYGTAVYEQYF. Written as DNA, the CDR3 is TGTGCCAGCAGTTACGGGACAGCAGTCTACGAGCAGTACTTC.

The sample holds many counts of this clonotype. This chain joins TRBV28 and TRBJ1-5; TRBD1 agrees at 9 bases. This CDR3 is built from 16 residues. The V segment lost 6 bases and the J segment 5 bases; nucleotides outside the gene matches: 11. Germline values: CDR1 MDHEN, CDR2 SYDVKM. CDR3 DNA: TGTGCCAGCAGGATCGCATCGACAGGGGGGGATCAGCCCCAGCATTTT. It specifies CASRIASTGGDQPQHF. Full variable domain (remainder filled in from reference TRBV28 and TRBJ1-5): DVKVTQSSRYLVKRTGEKVFLECVQDMDHENMFWYRQDPGLGLRLIYFSYDVKMKEKGDIPEGYSVSREKKERFSLILESASTNQTSMYLCASRIASTGGDQPQHFGDGTRLSIL.

The chain employs TRBV30 and TRBJ2-5; D gene uncertain. Germline CDR1 and CDR2: GTSNPN and SVGIG (reference sequence). The CDR3 has 11 residues. The V end lost 3 bases, the J end lost 2 bases, and 4 bases lay between the germline ends. CDR3 bases: TGTGCCTGGAGACAGCAAGAGACCCAGTACTTC. Its protein product is CAWRQQETQYF.

The chain recombines TRBV10-1 with TRBJ1-1, with D possibly being TRBD1 (5 bases). Germline CDR1 and CDR2: WNHNN and SYGVQD (reference sequence). The CDR3 runs to 14 residues. V was trimmed by 3 bases and J by 5 bases, leaving 13 bases between them. CDR3 sequence reads: CASSEGTRGTEAFF. Here the CDR3 DNA reads TGCGCCAGCAGTGAAGGGACGCGGGGTACTGAAGCTTTCTTT.

The V gene is TRBV30, the J gene TRBJ2-7; a weak D match, TRBD1 (6 bases). V was cut by 1 base and J by 0 bases, with 13 bases left in between. Germline V gene data show CDR1 as GTSNPN and CDR2 as SVGIG (reference sequence). The CDR3 is 15 residues long. For the CDR3, the DNA is TGTGCCTGGAGTGCACGGACAGCGATCTCCTACGAGCAGTACTTC. It codes for CAWSARTAISYEQYF.

This clonotype appeared many times. V is TRBV27 and J is TRBJ1-5; D gene uncertain. Trimming took 7 bases from V and 0 from J, leaving 13 bases between them. Germline V gene sequence: CDR1 MNHEY, CDR2 SMNVEV (reference sequence). The CDR3 totals 15 residues. The CDR3 loop reads CASKAGSYSNQPQHF. DNA of the CDR3: TGTGCCAGCAAAGCTGGAAGTTATAGCAATCAGCCCCAGCATTTT.